The subject of this entry is one T cell receptor (beta chain). This clonotype was counted many times. Its antigen specificity is not known. The record has no base qualities; no much larger clone is one base away. Every donor was a healthy Caucasian. The twin cohort consisted of three pairs of female monozygotic twins, all aged about 18 to 29 years. The RNA used for TCR libraries was isolated from peripheral blood mononuclear cells. Library prep was done by 5' RACE. For sequencing, an Illumina HiSeq 2000 was employed. A universal primer binding site was introduced by template switching, and a unique molecular identifier was present in the final cDNA, enabling accurate counting of TCR cDNA molecules. Specific primers in the conserved constant-segment region were used to synthesize first-strand cDNA for the TCR alpha and beta chains. To control for contamination, every cDNA library was double barcoded, receiving both a SMART-Mk sample barcode and Illumina barcodes. Two successive PCR steps introduced TruSeq adapter sequences along with Illumina sample barcodes. TCR alpha and beta cDNA libraries were sequenced on the Illumina HiSeq platform with custom primers. The original methods were these. Unique molecular identifiers were extracted from raw reads with MiGEC, and CDR3 positions were determined with MiXCR. For each individual, recombination models were inferred using an EM algorithm with the repgenHMM and IGoR tools. The tcR package in R was used for shared clonotype analysis, with sharing normalized by the product of cloneset sizes. Out-of-frame nonproductive sequences were analyzed to study raw recombination free of thymic and clonal selection effects. TCRdb reprocessing: public reads trimmed at Q25 with fastp, clones called with MiXCR, in-frame beta chains kept. One record per CDR3 amino acid sequence lists the most common genes and DNA. The V and J calls and clone size come from TCRdb's table, not from the authors' own analysis. The sample contains around 680,000 distinct CDR3 sequences, 8.5% to 9.5% of them found a single time. The ten most abundant clones make up more than 0.75% of the sample.

This entry comes from a study of identical twins (dated by TCRdb to 2016 to 2017). Background for the entire study: TCR alpha and beta repertoires from monozygotic twins, unrelated adults of various ages and cord blood were deep-sequenced to test whether fetal clonotypes persist. To rule out contamination, replicate twin experiments were performed at different times with different library preparation protocols.

CDR1 DFQATT and CDR2 SNEGSKA are derived from the germline V gene (reference sequence). The germline ends are 8 bases apart after V is trimmed by 2 bases and J by 0 bases. The CDR3, cysteine through phenylalanine, is 14 amino acids long. The retained sequence is limited to the CDR3, 42 bases, with the frame set at the first base. The research as a whole found: Out-of-frame TCR alpha sharing in monozygotic twins was systematically underestimated by recombination models, whereas sharing between unrelated individuals was in agreement with the recombination models. Zero-insertion analyses could be partly confounded by invariant T cells such as MAIT and iNKT, though diverse VJ usage argued against such confounding for most clonotypes. Conclusions relied on cross-sectional statistical analysis, since the same donors could not be followed over many years. Compared with coincidental sharing between unrelated individuals, out-of-frame TCR alpha sequences shared between twins showed an excess of sequences with low generation probability. In beta out-of-frame sequences, excess twin sharing was weaker, because having fewer shared sequences lowered the signal-to-noise ratio. Abundant cord blood beta clonotypes carried fewer insertions; young adult naive repertoires showed a weaker similar trend, while memory repertoires showed none.

This sample was also put to use in a study of yellow fever vaccine responses in identical twins. The second paper further reports: According to the authors, in identical twins the way T cells responded to vaccination appeared partly convergent and partly personalized. The study precisely tracked vaccine-responding T cell clones in identical twins.

The specimen was PBMCs. The chain is made from TRBV20-1 and TRBJ2-4; a tentative D call is TRBD2 (6 bases match). This sequence was found in a young woman in good health. Read as DNA, the sequence is TGCAGTGCTAGATCGGGACTAGCCAAAAACATTCAGTACTTC. Its product reads: CSARSGLAKNIQYF.